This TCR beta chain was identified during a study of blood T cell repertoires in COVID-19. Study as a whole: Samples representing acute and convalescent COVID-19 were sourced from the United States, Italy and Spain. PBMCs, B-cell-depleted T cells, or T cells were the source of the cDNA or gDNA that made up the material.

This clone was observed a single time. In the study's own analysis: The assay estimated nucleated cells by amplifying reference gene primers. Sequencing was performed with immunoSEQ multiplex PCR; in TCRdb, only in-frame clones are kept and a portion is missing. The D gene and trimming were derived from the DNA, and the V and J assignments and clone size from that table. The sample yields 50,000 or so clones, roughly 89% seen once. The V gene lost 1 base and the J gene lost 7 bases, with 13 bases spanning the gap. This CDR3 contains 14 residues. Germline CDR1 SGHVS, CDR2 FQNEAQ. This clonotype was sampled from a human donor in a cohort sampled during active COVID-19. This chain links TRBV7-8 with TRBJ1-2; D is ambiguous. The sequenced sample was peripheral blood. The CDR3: CASSLDVVAGGYTF. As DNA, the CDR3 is TGTGCCAGCAGCTTAGATGTGGTGGCGGGTGGCTACACCTTC. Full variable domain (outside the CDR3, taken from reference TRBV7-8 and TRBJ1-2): GAGVSQSPRYKVAKRGQDVALRCDPISGHVSLFWYQQALGQGPEFLTYFQNEAQLDKSGLPSDRFFAERPEGSVSTLKIQRTQQEDSAVYLCASSLDVVAGGYTFGSGTRLTVV.